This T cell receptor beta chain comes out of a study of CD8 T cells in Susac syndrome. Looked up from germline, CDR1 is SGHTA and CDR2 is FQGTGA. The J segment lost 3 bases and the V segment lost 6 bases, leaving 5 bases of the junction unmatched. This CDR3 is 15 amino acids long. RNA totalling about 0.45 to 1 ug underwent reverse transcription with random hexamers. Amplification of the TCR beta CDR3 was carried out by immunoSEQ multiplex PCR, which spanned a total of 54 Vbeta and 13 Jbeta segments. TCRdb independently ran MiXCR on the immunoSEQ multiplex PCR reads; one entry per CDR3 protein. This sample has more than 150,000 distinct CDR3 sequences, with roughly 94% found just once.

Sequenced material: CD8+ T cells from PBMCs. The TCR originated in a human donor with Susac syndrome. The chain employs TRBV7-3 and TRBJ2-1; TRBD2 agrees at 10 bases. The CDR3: CASRSLAGGYNEQFF. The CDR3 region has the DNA TGTGCCAGCAGGTCATTAGCGGGAGGCTACAATGAGCAGTTCTTC.